The subject of this entry is one T cell receptor beta chain. Its antigen is unidentified. These data come from a study of siplizumab effects on memory and regulatory T cells. The table came from immunoSEQ multiplex PCR; TCRdb's copy has only in-frame clones and leaves some out. The data contain tens of thousands of clones, 89% of them singletons. Germline V gene data show CDR1 as SEHNR and CDR2 as FQNEAQ (reference sequence). CDR3 length: 17 residues. Trimming at V came to 1 base and at J to 4 bases, leaving 2 bases not matched to a gene. General observations from the study: The mapping of alloreactive clones to unstimulated subsets covered only a minor fraction of them. Controls had approximately 26% Treg-derived mappable alloreactive CD4+ clones on average, versus around 64% with siplizumab.

The V gene is TRBV7-9, the J gene TRBJ2-4, with 15 positions matching TRBD2. The TCR comes from a human donor in good health. The sequenced sample was naive CD4+ T cells sorted from blood. CDR3 region: CASSLVGLAGGKNIQYF. The CDR3 region has the DNA TGTGCCAGCAGCTTAGTCGGACTAGCGGGAGGGAAAAACATTCAGTACTTC.